This entry concerns a single TCR beta chain. Its antigen is currently unknown. Germline CDR1 SGHRS, CDR2 YFSETQ. V was shortened by 4 bases and J by 4 bases, with 11 bases between the two germline ends. This CDR3 is 14 amino acids long. Chronic pancreatitis tissue was collected during total pancreatectomy with islet autotransplantation. The data were obtained in a study of immune characteristics of hereditary and idiopathic chronic pancreatitis. Findings and limits, study-wide: Versus controls, both chronic pancreatitis groups showed increased diversity and reduced clonality.

Method: immunoSEQ multiplex PCR; TCRdb's copy keeps in-frame clones and lacks some. This sample yields 1,500 to 2,000 clones, of which 74% are seen a single time; around 48% belongs to the top ten. The sequencing input was pancreas tissue with hereditary chronic pancreatitis. The chain carries TRBV5-1 and TRBJ1-4; D unresolved. The receptor was derived from a human donor with chronic pancreatitis. CDR3 region: CASSADGGNEKLFF. In nucleotides, the CDR3 is TGCGCCAGCAGCGCGGACGGAGGTAATGAAAAACTGTTTTTT.